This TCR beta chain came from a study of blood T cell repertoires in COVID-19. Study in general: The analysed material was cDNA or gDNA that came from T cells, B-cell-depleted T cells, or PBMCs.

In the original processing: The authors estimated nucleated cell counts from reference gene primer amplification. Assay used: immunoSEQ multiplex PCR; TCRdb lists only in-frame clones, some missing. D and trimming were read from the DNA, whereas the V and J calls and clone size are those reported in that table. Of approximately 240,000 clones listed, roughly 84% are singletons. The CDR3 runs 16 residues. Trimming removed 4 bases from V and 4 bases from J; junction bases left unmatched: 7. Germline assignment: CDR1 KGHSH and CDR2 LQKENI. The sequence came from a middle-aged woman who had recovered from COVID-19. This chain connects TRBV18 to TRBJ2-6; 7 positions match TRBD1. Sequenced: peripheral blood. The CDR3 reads CASSLDRLSGANVLTF. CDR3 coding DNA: TGTGCCAGCTCACTGGACAGGTTAAGCGGGGCCAACGTCCTGACTTTC.